This TCR beta chain derives from a study of shared clonotypes between healthy human individuals. Notes on the study in general: An effect of sequencing depth on clonotype sharing among donors was expected. Sampling covered nothing but blood. Tissue TCR repertoires likely differ from those found in blood.

Each of the donors was a healthy adult who was HIV-negative and had not had a recent acute infection or vaccination. On this clone: Its antigen remains unidentified.

V lost 7 bases, J lost 4 bases, and 5 bases stayed unmatched. The CDR3 covers 14 residues. Per germline, CDR1 MDHEN and CDR2 SYDVKM. Roughly 30,000 T cell genomes, or about 270 ng DNA, went into replicate PCRs of unsorted PBMC. Sequencing used immunoSEQ multiplex PCR; TCRdb keeps in-frame clones, though not all of them. The sample consists of about 480,000 clones, 79% of them appearing once. This chain joins TRBV28 and TRBJ2-2; 8 bases map to TRBD1. Sequenced material: PBMCs. This TCR was recovered from a woman in her thirties or forties in good health. Some clones in this sample may be carry-over from other donors' samples. The CDR3 protein is CASKTGETTGELFF. CDR3 sequence (DNA): TGTGCCAGCAAGACAGGGGAGACCACCGGGGAGCTGTTTTTT.